The next 30 T cell receptor beta chains were all read from a single sample in a study of CD4 T cells in relation to SARS-CoV-2 and coronaviruses (dated by TCRdb to about 2021). The library was generated by the immunoSEQ multiplex PCR assay. The table comes from immuneACCESS by way of TCRdb, which keeps in-frame sequences with V and J called. Part of the clones is missing from these tables; in studies checked, under half for an unresolved V gene and the rest for unknown reasons. This sample gives about 23,000 clones in total; about 70% of them show up just once. The top ten clonotypes cover about 15% of the sample. No cognate antigen is known for these TCRs. CD4+ T cells from unexposed donors were collected before the COVID-19 pandemic (2011-2018). Following 10 days of culture, the EasySep CD4+ T cell isolation kit was used to isolate CD4+ T cells. Sequenced material: CD4+ T cells from PBMCs, cultured in vitro. These receptors all stem from a human donor in good health.

The chain is built from TRBV29-1 and TRBJ1-1; 9 nucleotides agree with TRBD1. The CDR3 totals 13 residues. Germline-derived CDR1 and CDR2 are SQVTM and ANQGSEA. Trimming took 6 bases from V and 7 from J; bases not matched to a gene: 9. This CDR3 is CSVMGTGTNEAFF. The DNA of the CDR3 is TGCAGCGTGATGGGGACAGGGACAAATGAAGCTTTCTTT.

This chain joins TRBV2 and TRBJ2-3; D not certain. CDR3 length: 14 residues. CDR1 and CDR2 from the germline V gene are SNHLY and FYNNEI. V lost 1 base, J lost 2 bases, and 7 bases lay in between. CDR3 in amino acids: CASSEGEFTDTQYF. The CDR3 DNA is TGTGCCAGCAGTGAAGGGGAATTCACAGATACGCAGTATTTT.

V and J are TRBV19 and TRBJ2-5, with a tentative D call TRBD1 (5 bases). Trimming took 3 bases from V and 4 from J, leaving 18 bases between them. CDR1 LNHDA and CDR2 SQIVND come from the germline V gene (reference sequence). The CDR3 spans 16 residues. CDR3 DNA: TGTGCCAGTAGTATGAAAAAGACAGCTAACCCAGAGACCCAGTACTTC. Its translation: CASSMKKTANPETQYF.

This clone was recorded once. V gene TRBV5-6 combines with J gene TRBJ1-1; no reliable D call. CDR3 length: 17 residues. CDR1 is SGHDT, CDR2 YYEEEE, per germline. V lost 0 bases to trimming and J lost 5 bases, with 20 bases between them. DNA of the CDR3: TGTGCCAGCAGCTTGGATTTCCCCCCCCGCCGGAAAACTGAAGCTTTCTTT. Its protein product is CASSLDFPPRRKTEAFF.

The chain joins TRBV19 to TRBJ1-5; 8 bases map to TRBD1. The V gene end was trimmed by 6 bases and the J gene end by 6 bases; junction bases not matched to a gene: 10. There are 15 residues in the CDR3. Germline CDR1 is LNHDA and CDR2 is SQIVND (reference sequence). The DNA for the CDR3 is TGTGCCAGTAGGACTCAGGGGGCAGAGATTCAGCCCCAGCATTTT. Protein sequence: CASRTQGAEIQPQHF.

This clone was seen a handful of times. J is TRBJ2-7 and V is TRBV5-6; a possible D gene is TRBD2 (6 bases). The CDR3 loop spans 13 amino acids. The germline gives CDR1 SGHDT, CDR2 YYEEEE. V shed 2 bases and J shed 7 bases, with 13 bases lying between them. CDR3: CASSFRQGGEQYF. CDR3 in DNA: TGTGCCAGCAGCTTCAGGCAGGGAGGTGAGCAGTACTTC.

The genes are TRBV2 and TRBJ2-5; TRBD2 aligns across 11 bases. This CDR3 spans 18 amino acids. The V and J ends lost 6 bases and 5 bases, in that order; junction bases with no gene match: 17. Germline loops: CDR1 SNHLY, CDR2 FYNNEI. CDR3 bases: TGTGCCAGCAGACCAAGGGGGGGTAGCGGGAGGGCCAGTGAGACCCAGTACTTC. This encodes CASRPRGGSGRASETQYF.

This CDR3 is CAISEGGTSGRGEQYF. As DNA, the CDR3 is TGTGCCATCAGTGAAGGAGGTACTAGCGGGAGGGGCGAGCAGTACTTC. V and J are TRBV10-3 and TRBJ2-7, with TRBD2 matching over 13 bases. The CDR3 sequence is 16 residues long. The germline V gene encodes CDR1 ENHRY and CDR2 SYGVKD. V shed 3 bases, J shed 6 bases, and the junction held 8 bases outside the gene matches.

V usage is TRBV10-3 and J usage is TRBJ2-6; 8 bases are a match to TRBD2. CDR1 ENHRY and CDR2 SYGVKD come from the germline V gene. The CDR3 is made up of 16 amino acids. V shed 6 bases and J 2 bases; nucleotides not matched to a gene: 6. CDR3: CAIRRAGEAGANVLTF. CDR3 sequence (DNA): TGTGCCATCAGAAGAGCGGGAGAGGCTGGGGCCAACGTCCTGACTTTC.

The rearrangement joins TRBV7-2 to TRBJ2-7, with D perhaps matching TRBD2 (7 bases). In germline, CDR1 is SGHTA, CDR2 FQGNSA. Trimming pared 6 bases from V and 0 bases from J, leaving 15 bases between. This CDR3 spans 15 amino acids. In nucleotides, the CDR3 is TGTGCCAGCAGGAAGGGAGGGGGGAGCTCCTACGAGCAGTACTTC. Its protein is CASRKGGGSSYEQYF. The full variable domain, in which reference TRBV7-2 and TRBJ2-7 provide the parts outside the CDR3, is GAGVSQSPSNKVTEKGKDVELRCDPISGHTALYWYRQSLGQGLEFLIYFQGNSAPDKSGLPSDRFSAERTGGSVSTLTIQRTQQEDSAVYLCASRKGGGSSYEQYFGPGTRLTVT.

The CDR3 nucleotides read TGTGCCAGCAGTGAATATAAGGACAGCTACGAGCAGTACTTC. This translates into CASSEYKDSYEQYF. This chain joins TRBV25-1 and TRBJ2-7; the D gene is possibly TRBD1 (6 bases). CDR1 MGHDK and CDR2 SYGVNS come from the germline V gene. The V end lost 0 bases, the J end lost 3 bases, and 9 bases lay between the germline ends. The CDR3 is 14 residues long.

The chain links TRBV7-3 to TRBJ2-2, with D tentatively TRBD1 (6 bases). This CDR3 comprises 15 residues. Per the germline V gene, CDR1 is SGHTA and CDR2 is FQGTGA. V was trimmed by 6 bases and J by 5 bases, leaving 16 bases between them. In nucleotides, the CDR3 is TGTGCCAGCAGTCTGGGGGCCGTTATAACCGGGGAGCTGTTTTTT. Its protein product is CASSLGAVITGELFF.

The sample holds a few counts of this clone. This sequence joins TRBV7-2 and TRBJ1-1; D is uncertain. The V end lost 2 bases, the J end lost 6 bases, and 16 bases lay between the germline ends. Germline lookup yields CDR1 SGHTA and CDR2 FQGNSA. The CDR3 extends over 15 amino acids. This chain's CDR3 is CASSLKYVTKPEAFF. Here the CDR3 DNA reads TGTGCCAGCAGCTTAAAGTACGTGACTAAACCTGAAGCTTTCTTT.

The chain is built from TRBV7-6 and TRBJ1-2; perhaps TRBD1 as D (5 bases). Germline V CDR1 and CDR2: SGHVS, FNYEAQ. Trimming cost V 1 base and J 5 bases, with 11 bases left between them. The CDR3 is made up of 14 amino acids. CDR3 sequence: CASSLGGVGYGYTF. The CDR3 bases are TGTGCCAGCAGCTTAGGGGGCGTAGGATATGGCTACACCTTC.

The chain employs TRBV9 and TRBJ2-2; D is undetermined. Germline V gene sequence: CDR1 SGDLS, CDR2 YYNGEE. CDR3 length equals 14 residues. The V end lost 0 bases, the J end lost 6 bases, and 9 bases lay between the germline ends. The CDR3 is CASSVAGDAGELFF. CDR3 in DNA: TGTGCCAGCAGCGTAGCCGGAGATGCCGGGGAGCTGTTTTTT.

This clone has just a few counts. The chain employs TRBV18 and TRBJ1-5, with a possible D match to TRBD1 (6 bases). Trimming pared 6 bases from V and 5 bases from J, leaving 17 bases between. Germline CDR1 and CDR2: KGHSH and LQKENI. The CDR3 runs to 15 residues. Here the CDR3 reads CASSQARGEDQPQHF. For the CDR3, the DNA is TGTGCCAGCTCGCAGGCCAGGGGTGAGGATCAGCCCCAGCATTTT.

The genes are TRBV7-9 and TRBJ2-1, with unresolved D. Trimming left V 10 bases short and J 6 bases short, with 7 bases between. Germline CDR1 and CDR2: SEHNR and FQNEAQ (reference sequence). This CDR3 contains 10 residues. The chain's CDR3 is CATLSNEQFF. CDR3 nucleotides: TGTGCCACCCTGTCCAATGAGCAGTTCTTC.

The V gene is TRBV7-9, the J gene TRBJ1-4, with 7 bases aligning to TRBD1. This CDR3 has 14 amino acids. Germline CDR1 reads SEHNR; CDR2 reads FQNEAQ (reference sequence). V trimming: 3 bases; J trimming: 7 bases; junction bases outside the gene matches: 5. The CDR3 reads CASSFTGALEKLFF. DNA for the CDR3: TGTGCCAGCAGCTTCACAGGGGCTCTTGAAAAACTGTTTTTT.

This chain connects TRBV19 to TRBJ1-2; TRBD1 agrees at 8 bases. The CDR3 extends over 15 amino acids. Per germline, CDR1 LNHDA and CDR2 SQIVND (reference sequence). V gave up 4 bases and J gave up 2 bases; unmatched junction bases: 6. The CDR3 DNA reads TGTGCCAGTAGTAGCGGGACAGGTGGAAACTATGGCTACACCTTC. Translating it yields CASSSGTGGNYGYTF.

The V call is TRBV5-6, the J call TRBJ1-3; unclear D gene. The CDR3 length is 16 residues. CDR1 and CDR2 from the germline V gene are SGHDT and YYEEEE. The V and J ends lost 4 bases and 3 bases respectively, with 17 bases between them. CDR3 bases: TGTGCCAGCAGCCCAACGACGGTTACCTTTGGAAACACCATATATTTT. This encodes CASSPTTVTFGNTIYF.

The rearrangement links TRBV24-1 to TRBJ2-2; 8 nucleotides line up with TRBD1. The V segment lost 4 bases and the J segment 7 bases; nucleotides outside the gene matches: 10. The CDR3 totals 16 residues. Germline lookup yields CDR1 KGHDR and CDR2 SFDVKD. This CDR3 is CATSDLVTGAGGELFF. CDR3 nucleotides: TGTGCCACCAGTGACCTGGTGACAGGGGCGGGCGGGGAGCTGTTTTTT.

The rearrangement uses TRBV5-1 and TRBJ2-7; D may match TRBD1 or TRBD2 (6 bases each). Looked up from germline, CDR1 is SGHRS and CDR2 is YFSETQ. The germline V and J ends were trimmed by 2 bases and 6 bases, with 15 bases remaining between them. There are 14 residues in the CDR3. CDR3 in amino acids: CASSLGQGRFEQYF. The CDR3 coding sequence is TGCGCCAGCAGCTTAGGGCAGGGGAGGTTCGAGCAGTACTTC.

The chain uses TRBV27 and TRBJ1-5; D is unresolved. CDR3 size: 15 residues. The germline gives CDR1 MNHEY, CDR2 SMNVEV (reference sequence). The germline V and J ends were trimmed by 2 bases and 4 bases, with 12 bases remaining between them. CDR3 bases: TGTGCCAGCAGTTTAGACCGCAGGAGAAATCAGCCCCAGCATTTT. Translating it yields CASSLDRRRNQPQHF.

This chain uses TRBV6-2 or TRBV6-3 with TRBJ1-1; TRBD1 aligns across 7 bases. CDR3 length: 14 amino acids. The trim removed 5 bases at V and 5 bases at J, leaving 8 bases unmatched. Germline V lookup: CDR1 MNHEY, CDR2 SVGEGT. The CDR3 reads CASSRQGVETEAFF. CDR3 nucleotides: TGTGCCAGCAGTAGGCAGGGGGTAGAGACTGAAGCTTTCTTT.

V gene TRBV6-5 combines with J gene TRBJ2-5; D is perhaps TRBD2 (6 bases). Trimming removed 2 bases from V and 0 bases from J, with 7 bases in between. The germline V gene has CDR1 MNHEY and CDR2 SVGAGI. The CDR3 consists of 14 residues. CDR3 nucleotides: TGTGCCAGCAGTTACAGACTAGACCAAGAGACCCAGTACTTC. The encoded protein is CASSYRLDQETQYF.

The J gene is TRBJ2-7, the V gene TRBV4-1; 8 nucleotides line up with TRBD1. Germline trimming cut 2 bases from V and 1 base from J; bases unmatched to any gene: 4. CDR3 size: 15 residues. Germline assignment: CDR1 MGHRA and CDR2 YSYEKL. In DNA form, the CDR3 reads TGCGCCAGCAGCCAACTGGGACAGGAGTCCTACGAGCAGTACTTC. As protein: CASSQLGQESYEQYF.

The rearrangement joins TRBV5-6 to TRBJ2-2; 7 bases map to TRBD1. The germline CDR1 and CDR2 sequences are SGHDT and YYEEEE. The CDR3 totals 17 residues. The V and J ends lost 0 bases and 0 bases, in that order; junction bases with no gene match: 5. The CDR3 loop is CASSLDLGGPNTGELFF. The DNA of the CDR3 is TGTGCCAGCAGCTTGGATTTAGGGGGCCCGAACACCGGGGAGCTGTTTTTT.

The chain combines TRBV6-2 or TRBV6-3 with TRBJ2-1; 15 bases agree with TRBD2. Trimming removed 6 bases from V and 7 bases from J; junction bases left unmatched: 10. CDR1 is MNHEY and CDR2 is SVGEGT in the germline V gene. The CDR3 has 17 residues. The CDR3 reads CASSRTGLAGGRNEQFF. CDR3 bases: TGTGCCAGCAGCCGGACGGGACTAGCGGGGGGTAGGAATGAGCAGTTCTTC.

The chain combines TRBV5-1 with TRBJ1-1; no reliable D call. The CDR3 contains 16 residues. CDR1 SGHRS and CDR2 YFSETQ come from the germline V gene. The V end lost 1 base, the J end lost 4 bases, and 17 bases lay between the germline ends. The CDR3, as DNA: TGCGCCAGCAGCTTGCAAGCAGGAAGAAGTGGCACTGAAGCTTTCTTT. Amino acid sequence: CASSLQAGRSGTEAFF.

The chain uses TRBV5-4 and TRBJ2-3; 12 bases align to TRBD2. The CDR3 length is 15 residues. V trimming: 5 bases; J trimming: 4 bases; junction bases outside the gene matches: 5. The germline V gene has CDR1 SGHNT and CDR2 YYREEE (reference sequence). Here the CDR3 reads CASRSLAGGSDTQYF. CDR3 sequence (DNA): TGTGCCAGCAGGTCCCTAGCGGGAGGGTCAGATACGCAGTATTTT.